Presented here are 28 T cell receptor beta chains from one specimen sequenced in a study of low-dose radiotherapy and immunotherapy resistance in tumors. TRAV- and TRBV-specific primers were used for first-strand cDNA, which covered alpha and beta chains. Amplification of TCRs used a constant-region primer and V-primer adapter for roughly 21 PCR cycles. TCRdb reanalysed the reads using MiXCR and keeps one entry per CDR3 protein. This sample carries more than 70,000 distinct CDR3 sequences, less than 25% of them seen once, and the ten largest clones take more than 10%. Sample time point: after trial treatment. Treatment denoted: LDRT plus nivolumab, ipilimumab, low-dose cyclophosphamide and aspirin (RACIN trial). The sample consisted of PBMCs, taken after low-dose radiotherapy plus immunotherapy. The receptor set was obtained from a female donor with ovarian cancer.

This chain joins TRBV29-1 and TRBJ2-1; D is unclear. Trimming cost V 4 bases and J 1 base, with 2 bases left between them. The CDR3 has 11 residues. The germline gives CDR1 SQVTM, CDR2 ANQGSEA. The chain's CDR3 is CSVGSYNEQFF. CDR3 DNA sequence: TGCAGCGTTGGGTCCTACAATGAGCAGTTCTTC.

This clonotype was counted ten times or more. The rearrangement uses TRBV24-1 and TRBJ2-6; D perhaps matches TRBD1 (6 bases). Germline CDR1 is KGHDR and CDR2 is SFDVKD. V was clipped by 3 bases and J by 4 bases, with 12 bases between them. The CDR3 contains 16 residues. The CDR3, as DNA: TGTGCCACCAGTGATCCTGACAGGCGGGGGGCCAACGTCCTGACTTTC. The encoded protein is CATSDPDRRGANVLTF.

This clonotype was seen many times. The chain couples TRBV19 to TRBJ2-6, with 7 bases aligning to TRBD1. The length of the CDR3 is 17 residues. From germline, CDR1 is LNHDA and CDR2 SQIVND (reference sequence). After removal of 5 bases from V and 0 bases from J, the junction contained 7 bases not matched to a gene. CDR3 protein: CASSDLTGLSGANVLTF. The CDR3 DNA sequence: TGTGCCAGTAGTGACTTGACAGGGCTCTCTGGGGCCAACGTCCTGACTTTC.

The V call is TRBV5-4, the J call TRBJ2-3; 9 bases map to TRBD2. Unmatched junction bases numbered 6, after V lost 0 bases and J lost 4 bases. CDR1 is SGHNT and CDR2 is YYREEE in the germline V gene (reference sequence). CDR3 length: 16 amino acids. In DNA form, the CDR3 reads TGTGCCAGCAGCTTGGGAGCGCGGGGGGGACCAGATACGCAGTATTTT. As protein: CASSLGARGGPDTQYF.

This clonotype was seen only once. The CDR3 spells CASSLHIAEGNEQFF. CDR3 bases: TGTGCCAGCAGTTTGCACATAGCGGAGGGGAATGAGCAGTTCTTC. The J gene is TRBJ2-1, the V gene TRBV27, with D perhaps matching TRBD2 (6 bases). The V gene's germline CDR1 is MNHEY and CDR2 SMNVEV (reference sequence). V gave up 3 bases and J gave up 7 bases, with 16 bases separating them. The CDR3 has 15 residues.

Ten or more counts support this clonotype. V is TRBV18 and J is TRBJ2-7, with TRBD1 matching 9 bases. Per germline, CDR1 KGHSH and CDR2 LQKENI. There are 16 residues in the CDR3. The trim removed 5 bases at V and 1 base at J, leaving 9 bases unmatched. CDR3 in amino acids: CASSSQGAGASYEQYF. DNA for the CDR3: TGTGCCAGCTCATCACAGGGGGCAGGGGCGTCCTACGAGCAGTACTTC.

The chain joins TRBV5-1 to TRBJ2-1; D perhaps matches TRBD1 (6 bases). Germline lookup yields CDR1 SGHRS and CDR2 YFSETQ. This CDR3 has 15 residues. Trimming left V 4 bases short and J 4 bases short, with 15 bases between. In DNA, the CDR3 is TGCGCCAGCAGCCCGGGGTCAGGGGTTTACAATGAGCAGTTCTTC. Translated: CASSPGSGVYNEQFF.

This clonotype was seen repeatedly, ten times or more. The CDR3 nucleotides are TGTGCCACCAGCAGACCGGACGTGATGGGGGGCAATGAGCAGTTCTTC. This translates into CATSRPDVMGGNEQFF. The chain employs TRBV15 and TRBJ2-1; the D gene is possibly TRBD2 (6 bases). This CDR3 is built from 16 residues. V shed 2 bases and J shed 6 bases, with 17 bases lying between them. Germline-derived CDR1 and CDR2 are LNHNV and YYDKDF (reference sequence).

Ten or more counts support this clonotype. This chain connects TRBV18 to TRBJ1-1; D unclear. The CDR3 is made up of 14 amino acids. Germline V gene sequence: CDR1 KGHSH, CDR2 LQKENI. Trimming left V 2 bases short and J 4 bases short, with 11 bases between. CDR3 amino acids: CASSPMGGSTEAFF. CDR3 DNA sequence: TGTGCCAGCTCACCAATGGGAGGGAGCACTGAAGCTTTCTTT. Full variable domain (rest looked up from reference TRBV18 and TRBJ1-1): NAGVMQNPRHLVRRRGQEARLRCSPMKGHSHVYWYRQLPEEGLKFMVYLQKENIIDESGMPKERFSAEFPKEGPSILRIQQVVRGDSAAYFCASSPMGGSTEAFFGQGTRLTVV.

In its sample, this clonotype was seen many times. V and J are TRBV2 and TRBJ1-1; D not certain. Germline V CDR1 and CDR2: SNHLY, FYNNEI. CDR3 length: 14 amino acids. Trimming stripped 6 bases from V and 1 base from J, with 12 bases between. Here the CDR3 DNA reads TGTGCCAGCAGGGATGCCCGGGGGAACACTGAAGCTTTCTTT. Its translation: CASRDARGNTEAFF.

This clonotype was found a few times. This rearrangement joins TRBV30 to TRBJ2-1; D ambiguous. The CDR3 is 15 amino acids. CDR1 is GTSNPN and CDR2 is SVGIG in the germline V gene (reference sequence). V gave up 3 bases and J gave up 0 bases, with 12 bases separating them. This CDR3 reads CAWRLRVSSYNEQFF. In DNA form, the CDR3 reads TGTGCCTGGAGGCTAAGGGTTAGCTCCTACAATGAGCAGTTCTTC. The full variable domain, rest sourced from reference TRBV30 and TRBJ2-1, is SQTIHQWPATLVQPVGSPLSLECTVEGTSNPNLYWYRQAAGRGLQLLFYSVGIGQISSEVPQNLSASRPQDRQFILSSKKLLLSDSGFYLCAWRLRVSSYNEQFFGPGTRLTVL.

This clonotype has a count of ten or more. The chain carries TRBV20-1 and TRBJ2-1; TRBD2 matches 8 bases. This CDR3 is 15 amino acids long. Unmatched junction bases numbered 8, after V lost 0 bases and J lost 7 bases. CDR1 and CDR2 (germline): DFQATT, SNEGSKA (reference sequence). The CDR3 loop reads CSARDGAGGRNEQFF. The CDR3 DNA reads TGCAGTGCTAGAGATGGCGCGGGAGGTCGGAATGAGCAGTTCTTC.

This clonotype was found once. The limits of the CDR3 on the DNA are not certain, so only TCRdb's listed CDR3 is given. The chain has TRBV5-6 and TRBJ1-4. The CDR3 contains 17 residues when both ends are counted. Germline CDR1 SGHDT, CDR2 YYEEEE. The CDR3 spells CASSFSALRDEKLFFFF.

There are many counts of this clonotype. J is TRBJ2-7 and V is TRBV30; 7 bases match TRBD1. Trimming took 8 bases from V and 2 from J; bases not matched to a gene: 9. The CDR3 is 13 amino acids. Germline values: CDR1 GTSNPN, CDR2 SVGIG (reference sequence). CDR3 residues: CAAHRGATYEQYF. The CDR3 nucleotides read TGTGCCGCTCACAGGGGCGCCACCTACGAGCAGTACTTC.

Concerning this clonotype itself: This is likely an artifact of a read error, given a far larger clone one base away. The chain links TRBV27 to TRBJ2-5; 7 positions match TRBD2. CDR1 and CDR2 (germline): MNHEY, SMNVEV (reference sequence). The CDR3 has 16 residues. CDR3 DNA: TGTGCCAGCAGTGGGGGGAGCGGGGCGCTTGGAGAGACCCGGTACTTC. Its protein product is CASSGGSGALGETRYF.

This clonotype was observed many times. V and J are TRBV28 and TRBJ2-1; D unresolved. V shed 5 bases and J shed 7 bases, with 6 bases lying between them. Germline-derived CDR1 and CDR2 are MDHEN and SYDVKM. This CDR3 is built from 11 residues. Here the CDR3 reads CASSLRNEQFF. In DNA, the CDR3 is TGTGCCAGCAGTCTACGAAATGAGCAGTTCTTC.

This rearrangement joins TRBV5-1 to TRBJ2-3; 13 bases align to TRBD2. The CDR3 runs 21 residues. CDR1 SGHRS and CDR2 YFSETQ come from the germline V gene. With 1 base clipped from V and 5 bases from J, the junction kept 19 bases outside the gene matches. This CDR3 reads CASSLRTGSRVGLAGVDTQYF. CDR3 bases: TGCGCCAGCAGCTTGCGGACAGGGTCTAGAGTCGGACTAGCGGGAGTAGATACGCAGTATTTT.

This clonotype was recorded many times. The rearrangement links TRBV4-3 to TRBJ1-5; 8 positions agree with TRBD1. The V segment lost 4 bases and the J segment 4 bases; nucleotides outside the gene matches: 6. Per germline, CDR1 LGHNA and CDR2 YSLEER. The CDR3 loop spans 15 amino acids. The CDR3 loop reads CASSLTGAMNQPQHF. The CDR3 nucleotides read TGCGCCAGCAGCCTGACAGGGGCGATGAATCAGCCCCAGCATTTT.

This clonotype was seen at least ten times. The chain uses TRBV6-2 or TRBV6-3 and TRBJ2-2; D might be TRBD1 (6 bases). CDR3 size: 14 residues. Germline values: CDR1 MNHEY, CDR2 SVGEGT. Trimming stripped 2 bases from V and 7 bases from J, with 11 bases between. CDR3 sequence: CASSYRGSSGELFF. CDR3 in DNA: TGTGCCAGCAGTTACAGGGGGTCGAGCGGGGAGCTGTTTTTT.

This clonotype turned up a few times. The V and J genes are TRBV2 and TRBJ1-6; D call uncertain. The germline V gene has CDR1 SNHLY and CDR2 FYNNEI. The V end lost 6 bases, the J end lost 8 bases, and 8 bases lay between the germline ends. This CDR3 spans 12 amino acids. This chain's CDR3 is CASRGYDSPLHF. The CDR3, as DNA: TGTGCCAGCAGAGGTTACGATTCACCCCTCCACTTT. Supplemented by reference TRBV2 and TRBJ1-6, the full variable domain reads EPEVTQTPSHQVTQMGQEVILRCVPISNHLYFYWYRQILGQKVEFLVSFYNNEISEKSEIFDDQFSVERPDGSNFTLKIRSTKLEDSAMYFCASRGYDSPLHFGNGTRLTVT.

The CDR3 protein is CASSYSGRGSADTQYF. The CDR3 nucleotides are TGCGCCAGCAGTTACTCCGGCAGGGGGTCGGCAGATACGCAGTATTTT. The chain uses TRBV5-1 and TRBJ2-3, with 7 positions matching TRBD1. CDR1 is SGHRS and CDR2 is YFSETQ in the germline V gene. There are 16 residues in the CDR3. The ends lost 5 bases at V and 4 bases at J; junction bases unmatched: 13.

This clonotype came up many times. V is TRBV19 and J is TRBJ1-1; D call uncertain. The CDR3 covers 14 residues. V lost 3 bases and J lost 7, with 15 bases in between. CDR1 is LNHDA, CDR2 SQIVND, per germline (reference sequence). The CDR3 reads CASSIPPGRIEAFF. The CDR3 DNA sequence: TGTGCCAGTAGTATTCCCCCCGGTAGGATTGAAGCTTTCTTT.

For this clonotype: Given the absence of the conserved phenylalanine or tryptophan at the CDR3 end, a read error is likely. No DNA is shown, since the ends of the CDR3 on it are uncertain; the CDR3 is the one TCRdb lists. CDR3 in amino acids: CASSLAGASGNNEKFI. This chain uses TRBV5-4 with TRBJ2-1; TRBD2, the table's D call, lacks a check against the DNA. Germline lookup yields CDR1 SGHNT and CDR2 YYREEE (reference sequence). 16 amino acids form the CDR3, both terminal residues included.

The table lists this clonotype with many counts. The chain's CDR3 is CASSYSGTPASSYNSPLHF. The CDR3 bases are TGTGCCAGCAGTTACAGCGGGACACCAGCTAGCTCCTATAATTCACCCCTCCACTTT. The V call is TRBV6-5, the J call TRBJ1-6, with D possibly matching TRBD1 (6 bases). Trimming removed 2 bases at V and 0 bases at J, with 17 bases between. This CDR3 is built from 19 residues. CDR1 is MNHEY, CDR2 SVGAGI, per germline.

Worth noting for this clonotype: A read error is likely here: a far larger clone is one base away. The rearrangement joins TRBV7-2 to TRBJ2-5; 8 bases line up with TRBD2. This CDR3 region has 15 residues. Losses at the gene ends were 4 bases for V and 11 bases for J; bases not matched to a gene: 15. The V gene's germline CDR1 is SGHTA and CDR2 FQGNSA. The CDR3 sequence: CASSSSGASGREQYF. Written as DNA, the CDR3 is TGTGCCAGCAGCTCCTCGGGGGCTAGCGGGCGGGAGCAGTACTTC.

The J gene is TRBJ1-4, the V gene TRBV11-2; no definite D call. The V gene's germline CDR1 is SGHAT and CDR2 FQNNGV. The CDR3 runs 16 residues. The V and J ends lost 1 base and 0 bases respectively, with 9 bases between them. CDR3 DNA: TGTGCCAGCAGCTTAGGACGAGGAGCAACTAATGAAAAACTGTTTTTT. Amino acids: CASSLGRGATNEKLFF.

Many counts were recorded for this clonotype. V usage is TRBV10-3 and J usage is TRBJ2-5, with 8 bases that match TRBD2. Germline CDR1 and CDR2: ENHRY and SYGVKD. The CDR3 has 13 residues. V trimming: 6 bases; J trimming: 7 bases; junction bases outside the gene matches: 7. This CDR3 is CAISGGDYGTQYF. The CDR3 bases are TGTGCCATCAGCGGGGGGGACTATGGGACCCAGTACTTC.

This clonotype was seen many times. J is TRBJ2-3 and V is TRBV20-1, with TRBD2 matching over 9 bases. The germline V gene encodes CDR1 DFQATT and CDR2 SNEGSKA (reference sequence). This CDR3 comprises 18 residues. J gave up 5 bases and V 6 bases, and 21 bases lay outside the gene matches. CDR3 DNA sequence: TGCAGTGCCGAGCTTCGCGGAGCGGGAGGTCCAGGGGGAGATACGCAGTATTTT. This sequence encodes CSAELRGAGGPGGDTQYF.